A single sample gave rise to the 20 T cell receptor beta chains below, sequenced in a study of cytomegalovirus exposure and HLA in healthy donors. Primers for the PCR totalled 60 Vbeta and 13 Jbeta. The repertoire was sequenced with immunoSEQ multiplex PCR; TCRdb's copy has only in-frame clones and lacks some. Found here are roughly 98,000 clones, about 70% of them singletons; the top ten hold roughly an eighth. Material for sequencing was PBMCs. These receptors all stem from a woman aged 70-85 years in good health and CMV-seropositive.

The chain uses TRBV7-9 and TRBJ1-5; 9 bases are shared with TRBD1. The CDR3 is 15 amino acids. Germline-derived CDR1 and CDR2 are SEHNR and FQNEAQ (reference sequence). V shed 5 bases, J shed 4 bases, and the junction held 6 bases outside the gene matches. CDR3 coding DNA: TGTGCCAGCAGCCCGTGGACAGGGGTAAATCAGCCCCAGCATTTT. It specifies CASSPWTGVNQPQHF. The variable domain in full, with the rest retrieved from reference TRBV7-9 and TRBJ1-5, is DTGVSQNPRHKITKRGQNVTFRCDPISEHNRLYWYRQTLGQGPEFLTYFQNEAQLEKSRLLSDRFSAERPKGSFSTLEIQRTEQGDSAMYLCASSPWTGVNQPQHFGDGTRLSIL.

The CDR3 spells CASSDWRAGTGELFF. Here the CDR3 DNA reads TGTGCCAGCAGTGATTGGCGTGCGGGGACCGGGGAGCTGTTTTTT. The chain has TRBV2 and TRBJ2-2; perhaps TRBD2 as D (6 bases). Trimming took off 3 bases at V and 5 bases at J, with 13 bases between the two ends. This CDR3 region has 15 residues. CDR1 and CDR2 from the germline V gene are SNHLY and FYNNEI.

The gene calls are TRBV2 and TRBJ2-3, with TRBD2 matching 13 bases. Trimming cost V 5 bases and J 2 bases; bases outside gene matches: 1. Germline V CDR1 and CDR2: SNHLY, FYNNEI. CDR3 size: 15 residues. Here the CDR3 reads CASSTSGRDTDTQYF. In DNA, the CDR3 is TGTGCCAGCAGTACTAGCGGGAGGGACACAGATACGCAGTATTTT.

CDR3 region: CASSDHRGHSGNTIYF. The CDR3 DNA reads TGCGCCAGCAGCGACCACAGGGGCCACTCTGGAAACACCATATATTTT. This rearrangement joins TRBV5-1 to TRBJ1-3; the match to TRBD1 covers 7 bases. The CDR3 runs to 16 residues. Germline CDR1 SGHRS, CDR2 YFSETQ. V trimming: 4 bases; J trimming: 0 bases; junction bases outside the gene matches: 7.

The rearrangement uses TRBV30 and TRBJ2-3; maybe TRBD1 (5 bases). The CDR3 runs to 12 residues. From germline, CDR1 is GTSNPN and CDR2 SVGIG (reference sequence). The V end was cut by 4 bases, the J end by 0 bases, with 5 bases between. The CDR3 nucleotides read TGTGCCTGGAAGGGGAGCACAGATACGCAGTATTTT. This gives the protein CAWKGSTDTQYF.

J is TRBJ1-1 and V is TRBV28, with a tentative D call TRBD1 (6 bases). The CDR3 covers 13 residues. Germline V gives CDR1 MDHEN, CDR2 SYDVKM. The V and J ends lost 6 bases and 4 bases respectively, with 12 bases between them. CDR3 sequence (DNA): TGTGCCAGCAGATATACAGGGTTCACTGAAGCTTTCTTT. It codes for CASRYTGFTEAFF.

The chain carries TRBV18 and TRBJ2-4, with 7 bases aligning to TRBD2. Trimming cost V 3 bases and J 6 bases; bases outside gene matches: 11. Germline CDR1 reads KGHSH; CDR2 reads LQKENI. The CDR3 has 16 amino acids. The CDR3: CASSPTSPTSLNIQYF. As DNA, the CDR3 is TGTGCCAGCTCACCCACTAGCCCGACTAGCTTAAACATTCAGTACTTC.

The rearrangement joins TRBV28 to TRBJ1-4; 7 positions agree with TRBD1. J gave up 5 bases and V 5 bases, and 5 bases lay outside the gene matches. CDR1 and CDR2 (germline): MDHEN, SYDVKM. The CDR3 is 14 residues long. Here the CDR3 DNA reads TGTGCCAGCAGTGCCAGGGGGTTGAATGAAAAACTGTTTTTT. This sequence encodes CASSARGLNEKLFF.

The chain employs TRBV18 and TRBJ1-5, with unresolved D. This CDR3 is built from 15 residues. The V gene's germline CDR1 is KGHSH and CDR2 LQKENI. The germline V and J ends were trimmed by 3 bases and 2 bases, with 11 bases remaining between them. CDR3 coding DNA: TGTGCCAGCTCACCCGACACCTGGGGCAATCAGCCCCAGCATTTT. Protein sequence: CASSPDTWGNQPQHF.

V and J are TRBV27 and TRBJ1-5; D is possibly TRBD1 (5 bases). This CDR3 has 15 residues. Per the germline V gene, CDR1 is MNHEY and CDR2 is SMNVEV (reference sequence). V lost 1 base to trimming and J lost 5 bases, with 12 bases between them. The CDR3 reads CASSLWGQPHQPQHF. The CDR3 DNA follows: TGTGCCAGCAGTTTATGGGGCCAGCCACATCAGCCCCAGCATTTT.

The chain recombines TRBV7-2 with TRBJ2-7; D perhaps matches TRBD2 (5 bases). Per germline, CDR1 SGHTA and CDR2 FQGNSA. The CDR3 extends over 15 amino acids. Trimming cost V 1 base and J 6 bases, with 16 bases left between them. The CDR3 region is CASSLGAGSTAEQYF. The CDR3 coding sequence is TGTGCCAGCAGCTTAGGGGCGGGCTCCACTGCCGAGCAGTACTTC. The whole variable domain, filled in from reference TRBV7-2 and TRBJ2-7, reads GAGVSQSPSNKVTEKGKDVELRCDPISGHTALYWYRQSLGQGLEFLIYFQGNSAPDKSGLPSDRFSAERTGGSVSTLTIQRTQQEDSAVYLCASSLGAGSTAEQYFGPGTRLTVT.

This clone was detected a few times. J is TRBJ2-7 and V is TRBV13; a possible D gene is TRBD2 (7 bases). The CDR3 contains 14 residues. CDR1 is PRHDT and CDR2 is FYEKMQ in the germline V gene (reference sequence). V was shortened by 6 bases and J by 7 bases, with 19 bases between the two germline ends. Here the CDR3 reads CASSWGGEMGEQYF. Here the CDR3 DNA reads TGTGCCAGCAGTTGGGGGGGCGAAATGGGGGAGCAGTACTTC.

The genes are TRBV6-6 and TRBJ1-5; unclear D gene. Trimming pared 2 bases from V and 2 bases from J, leaving 7 bases between. Germline V CDR1 and CDR2: MNHNY, SVGAGI (reference sequence). The CDR3 runs 14 residues. In DNA, the CDR3 is TGTGCCAGCAGTTACGTACCGGGCAATCAGCCCCAGCATTTT. Protein: CASSYVPGNQPQHF.

The V gene is TRBV11-2, the J gene TRBJ2-1; weak D call: TRBD2 (6 bases). Germline CDR1 and CDR2: SGHAT and FQNNGV. The CDR3 extends over 16 amino acids. V dropped 6 bases and J dropped 10 bases, with 25 bases sitting between them. The CDR3 loop is CASSYEPGRGLTEQFF. CDR3 nucleotides: TGTGCCAGCAGTTATGAGCCAGGGCGGGGTCTTACCGAGCAGTTCTTC.

This chain links TRBV25-1 with TRBJ1-1; no clear D gene. The CDR3 loop spans 13 amino acids. The germline CDR1 and CDR2 sequences are MGHDK and SYGVNS. With 3 bases removed from V and 1 base from J, the gap between germline ends came to 6 bases. CDR3 loop: CASSDDKNTEAFF. Written as DNA, the CDR3 is TGTGCCAGCAGTGATGACAAGAACACTGAAGCTTTCTTT.

V is TRBV6-1 and J is TRBJ2-3; the match to TRBD2 covers 12 bases. The V gene end was trimmed by 5 bases and the J gene end by 6 bases; junction bases not matched to a gene: 3. CDR1 and CDR2 from the germline V gene are MNHNS and SASEGT. The CDR3 runs 14 residues. CDR3 coding DNA: TGTGCCAGCAGTAGGGGACTAGCGGGCGATACGCAGTATTTT. The encoded protein is CASSRGLAGDTQYF.

This chain uses TRBV27 with TRBJ2-2; TRBD2 might be the D (6 bases). The CDR3 length is 16 residues. Per germline, CDR1 MNHEY and CDR2 SMNVEV (reference sequence). The V and J ends lost 6 bases and 3 bases respectively, with 17 bases between them. CDR3 protein: CASSGLRDRHTGELFF. For the CDR3, the DNA is TGTGCCAGCAGCGGACTAAGGGATAGGCACACCGGGGAGCTGTTTTTT.

This clone was recorded only once. The J gene is TRBJ2-7, the V gene TRBV18; tentative D call: TRBD1 (5 bases). The ends were cut back, 3 bases at V and 4 bases at J, with 16 bases in the middle. CDR1 and CDR2 (germline): KGHSH, LQKENI. This CDR3 spans 15 amino acids. CDR3 amino acids: CASSPETVALYEQYF. The CDR3 nucleotides read TGTGCCAGCTCACCGGAGACAGTCGCGTTGTACGAGCAGTACTTC.

This chain joins TRBV11-2 and TRBJ2-7, with a tentative D call TRBD1 (6 bases). The CDR3 is made up of 16 amino acids. In germline, CDR1 is SGHAT, CDR2 FQNNGV. Trimming took 5 bases from V and 3 from J, leaving 20 bases between them. As DNA, the CDR3 is TGTGCCAGCAGCCCCATCAGGGGTCAACCCTTCTACGAGCAGTACTTC. Its translation: CASSPIRGQPFYEQYF.

The CDR3 DNA follows: TGTGCCAGTTTCCTAGGCGGAAGTAACAATGAGCAGTTCTTC. This translates into CASFLGGSNNEQFF. The chain links TRBV5-5 to TRBJ2-1; no definite D call. Trimming pared 8 bases from V and 5 bases from J, leaving 17 bases between. This CDR3 spans 14 amino acids. Germline V gives CDR1 SGHKS, CDR2 YYEKEE (reference sequence).